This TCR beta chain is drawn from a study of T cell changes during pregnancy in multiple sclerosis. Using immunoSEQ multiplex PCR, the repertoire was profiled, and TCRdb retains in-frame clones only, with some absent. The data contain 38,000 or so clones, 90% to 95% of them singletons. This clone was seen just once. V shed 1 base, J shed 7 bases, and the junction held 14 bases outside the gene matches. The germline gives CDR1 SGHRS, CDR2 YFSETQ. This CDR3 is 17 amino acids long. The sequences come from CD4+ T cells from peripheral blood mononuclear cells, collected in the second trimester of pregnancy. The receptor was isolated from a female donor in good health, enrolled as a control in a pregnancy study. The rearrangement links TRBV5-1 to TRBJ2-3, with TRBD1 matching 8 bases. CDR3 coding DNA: TGCGCCAGCAGCTTGAGATCCGGGACAGGCCAGGTTAATACGCAGTATTTT. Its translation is CASSLRSGTGQVNTQYF.